A selection of T cell receptor beta chains follows, all from one sample in a study of blood T cell repertoires in COVID-19. Clones were read by immunoSEQ multiplex PCR, and TCRdb kept only the in-frame ones, dropping some. Here the sample spans roughly 100,000 clones, about 90% being singletons. What was sequenced was peripheral blood. Receptor source: a woman aged 55-75 years with acute or convalescent COVID-19. Both conserved end residues are part of each CDR3. The listing skips clone size in some rows; elsewhere it reads once, few, many or a size class.

abundance,v_gene,CDR3aa
-,TRBV19,CASSITSGREQFF
-,TRBV5-6,CASSPGHLADYGYTF
-,TRBV6-5,CASSYFPGTEAFF
-,TRBV6-5,CASSTSGSPDTQYF
-,TRBV7-8,CASSLDRGQGTGELFF
once,TRBV19,CASSRWGTDTQYF
few,TRBV7-6,CASSLSSGRANTQYF
-,TRBV9,CASSPEETYEQYF
-,TRBV5-1,CASSPRQGSNTEAFF
-,TRBV6-5,CASSYDSYSNQPQHF
-,TRBV3-1/TRBV3-2,CASSQGTGAEAFF
-,TRBV7-9,CASSQRSGISTDTQYF
-,TRBV7-2,CASSLGTAYNEQFF
-,TRBV7-3,CASSLWGQGQETQYF
once,TRBV12-2,CASRLTGGVVRTNYGYTF
-,TRBV6-5,CASSHGTGAAFF
-,TRBV15,CATSTDSYNSPLHF
once,TRBV11-2,CASSHSVGYGYTF
-,TRBV6-2/TRBV6-3,CASSIPQGSSQPQHF
-,TRBV5-6,CASSFMGQVGAFF
-,TRBV3-1/TRBV3-2,CASSHSFRENTEAFF
-,TRBV10-3,CAISETGFTGTDTQYF
-,TRBV11-3,CASSLQGRSGNTIYF
few,TRBV5-1,CASSPRDGTSLGSSYEQYF
-,TRBV18,CASSPRTDGYTF
-,TRBV19,CASKTGATDTQYF
-,TRBV18,CASSPFTGGRSYNEQFF
-,TRBV6-5,CASSYSGGPGQETQYF
-,TRBV27,CASRGTYTEAFF
-,TRBV2,CASSSPGGGLGNQPQHF
-,TRBV7-8,CASSLVGSAMNTEAFF
-,TRBV5-1,CASALEASGYTF
-,TRBV29-1,CSVDVRDRGLNGYTF
once,TRBV20-1,CSADRVYGYTF
once,TRBV6-5,CASSITGHYGYTF
-,TRBV5-5,CASSFWVTGGDYGYTF
-,TRBV12-3/TRBV12-4,CASSLWGGEAFF
-,TRBV11-2,CASSIDRGNNEKLFF
-,TRBV28,CASSPRTGVRYGYTF
-,TRBV7-9,CASSSLSVLNEKLFF
-,TRBV7-2,CASSPMDGRWNEQFF
-,TRBV18,CASSPRVDGTDTQYF
-,TRBV13,CASSFGNEQFF
-,TRBV5-1,CASRRDTNSYNEQFF
-,TRBV9,CASSARTGVTGNTIYF
-,TRBV18,CASSPTWGFSEAFF
-,TRBV6-5,CASSRQVEQFF
-,TRBV11-3,CASSFMTEAFF
-,TRBV5-1,CASSLAGTGNYGYTF
-,TRBV19,CASIQDRGRVGYTF
few,TRBV14,CASSPSHAWGTSRTNEQFF
-,TRBV28,CASADRGLNQPQHF
few,TRBV28,CASSLREIGQETQYF
-,TRBV5-6,CASSVGVVTKLFF
-,TRBV7-8,CASSSRRLSPTDTQYF
-,TRBV18,CASSPQGGNTEAFF
-,TRBV4-1,CASSQGYRGIGELFF
once,TRBV12-3/TRBV12-4,CASSRRGNSPLHF